This is a list of T cell receptor beta chains from one sample in a study of shared clonotypes between healthy human individuals. Sequenced by immunoSEQ multiplex PCR; TCRdb stores in-frame clones only, minus some. The table has over 2,000,000 clones, around 95% seen once. The sequenced sample consisted of naive CD8+ T cells from PBMCs. These receptors were obtained from a man between 18 and 29 years old in good health. Some clones in this sample may be carry-over from other donors' samples. Both conserved end residues are part of each CDR3. Each record gives: V gene, D gene, CDR3 length, J gene, clone size, CDR3 DNA, CDR3 protein. A D gene is named only where the DNA matches it firmly. A row's size may be missing; if present it is once, few, many or a size class.

v_gene: TRBV5-1
d_gene: -
len: 16
j_gene: TRBJ2-7
abundance: -
CDR3nt: TGCGCCAGCAGCTTGGCAACCCCACAGGAGGGGTACGAGCAGTACTTC
CDR3aa: CASSLATPQEGYEQYF

v_gene: TRBV30
d_gene: TRBD1
len: 15
j_gene: TRBJ2-2
abundance: -
CDR3nt: TGTGCCTATACAAAGACAGGGGGCTACACCGGGGAGCTGTTTTTT
CDR3aa: CAYTKTGGYTGELFF

v_gene: TRBV6-6
d_gene: TRBD1
len: 15
j_gene: TRBJ1-2
abundance: -
CDR3nt: TGTGCCAGCAGTTACTCCGGGGACAGAATCTATGGCTACACCTTC
CDR3aa: CASSYSGDRIYGYTF

v_gene: TRBV7-2
d_gene: TRBD2
len: 15
j_gene: TRBJ2-7
abundance: once
CDR3nt: TGTGCCAGCAGCCAGGGACTAGCGGGAGCTTACGAGCAGTACTTC
CDR3aa: CASSQGLAGAYEQYF

v_gene: TRBV27
d_gene: -
len: 12
j_gene: TRBJ1-4
abundance: -
CDR3nt: TGTGCCAGCAAGGGGTTTAGGGAAAAACTGTTTTTT
CDR3aa: CASKGFREKLFF

v_gene: TRBV11-2
d_gene: TRBD1
len: 16
j_gene: TRBJ2-7
abundance: -
CDR3nt: TGTGCCAGCACCAGCCGCGGACAGGGTAACCTATACGAGCAGTACTTC
CDR3aa: CASTSRGQGNLYEQYF

v_gene: TRBV11-2
d_gene: -
len: 14
j_gene: TRBJ2-7
abundance: -
CDR3nt: TGTGCCAGCAGCTTAGAAGCAGGTGCCTACGAGCAGTACTTC
CDR3aa: CASSLEAGAYEQYF

v_gene: TRBV30
d_gene: TRBD2
len: 15
j_gene: TRBJ2-7
abundance: once
CDR3nt: TGTGCCTGGAGTGTAACTAGCGGGGTCTCCTACGAGCAGTACTTC
CDR3aa: CAWSVTSGVSYEQYF

v_gene: TRBV7-6
d_gene: -
len: 14
j_gene: TRBJ1-2
abundance: -
CDR3nt: TGTGCCAGCAGCCCGTTGGGAGGATCGAGCGGCTACACCTTC
CDR3aa: CASSPLGGSSGYTF

v_gene: TRBV30
d_gene: -
len: 15
j_gene: TRBJ2-5
abundance: -
CDR3nt: TGTGCCTGGAGGTTCAAGGGAATGTACCAAGAGACCCAGTACTTC
CDR3aa: CAWRFKGMYQETQYF

v_gene: TRBV14
d_gene: TRBD1
len: 16
j_gene: TRBJ1-3
abundance: -
CDR3nt: TGTGCCAGCAGCCGATACCGGGACAGGAGTGGAAACACCATATATTTT
CDR3aa: CASSRYRDRSGNTIYF

v_gene: TRBV4-3
d_gene: TRBD1
len: 17
j_gene: TRBJ1-2
abundance: -
CDR3nt: TGCGCCAGCAGCCACCGACAGGGGGATAGCGCTAACTATGGCTACACCTTC
CDR3aa: CASSHRQGDSANYGYTF

v_gene: TRBV28
d_gene: -
len: 15
j_gene: TRBJ2-7
abundance: -
CDR3nt: TGTGCCAGCAGCCACCTCGGGGAATTGGGCTACGAGCAGTACTTC
CDR3aa: CASSHLGELGYEQYF

v_gene: TRBV5-1
d_gene: -
len: 14
j_gene: TRBJ2-7
abundance: -
CDR3nt: TGCGCCAGCAGCGACGAGATTACACCCTACGAGCAGTACTTC
CDR3aa: CASSDEITPYEQYF

v_gene: TRBV30
d_gene: -
len: 16
j_gene: TRBJ1-1
abundance: -
CDR3nt: TGTGCCTGGAGTGTACCAAGGGAGTGGATGAACACTGAAGCTTTCTTT
CDR3aa: CAWSVPREWMNTEAFF

v_gene: TRBV6-5
d_gene: TRBD2
len: 14
j_gene: TRBJ2-1
abundance: -
CDR3nt: TGTGCCAGCAGGCCTGGGCTAGCGGGAGAAAGGCAGTTCTTC
CDR3aa: CASRPGLAGERQFF

v_gene: TRBV14
d_gene: TRBD2
len: 20
j_gene: TRBJ2-2
abundance: -
CDR3nt: TGTGCCAGCAGCCAGCCCCCCCTAGCGGGAGGGCCGTTATTCACCGGGGAGCTGTTTTTT
CDR3aa: CASSQPPLAGGPLFTGELFF

v_gene: TRBV7-9
d_gene: -
len: 17
j_gene: TRBJ2-7
abundance: -
CDR3nt: TGTGCCAGCTCAAAACAGGACACTACTCCCCTAGGCTACGAGCAGTACTTC
CDR3aa: CASSKQDTTPLGYEQYF

v_gene: TRBV6-5
d_gene: -
len: 15
j_gene: TRBJ1-1
abundance: few
CDR3nt: TGTGCCAGCAGTTACTCGAGGACGGGGAACACTGAAGCTTTCTTT
CDR3aa: CASSYSRTGNTEAFF

v_gene: TRBV5-1
d_gene: -
len: 14
j_gene: TRBJ2-7
abundance: -
CDR3nt: TGCGCCAGCAGCTTGGCCTCGGGGAACTACGAGCAGTACTTC
CDR3aa: CASSLASGNYEQYF

v_gene: TRBV11-2
d_gene: TRBD1
len: 12
j_gene: TRBJ1-1
abundance: -
CDR3nt: TGTGCCAGCAGGCACCCCCCGGGACAGGGGACTTTC
CDR3aa: CASRHPPGQGTF

v_gene: TRBV12-2
d_gene: -
len: 17
j_gene: TRBJ2-7
abundance: -
CDR3nt: TGTGCAAGTCGCTTAGTAGGGACTAGCGGGAGGGTTGCCGAGCAGTACTTC
CDR3aa: CASRLVGTSGRVAEQYF

v_gene: TRBV30
d_gene: -
len: 14
j_gene: TRBJ1-3
abundance: -
CDR3nt: TGTGCCTGGAGTGTAGGTGTCTCTGGAAACACCATATATTTT
CDR3aa: CAWSVGVSGNTIYF

v_gene: TRBV30
d_gene: TRBD2
len: 12
j_gene: TRBJ2-1
abundance: -
CDR3nt: TGTGCCGCTAGCGGGGGAGAATTCGAACGCTTCTTC
CDR3aa: CAASGGEFERFF

v_gene: TRBV28
d_gene: TRBD1
len: 13
j_gene: TRBJ2-7
abundance: -
CDR3nt: TGTGCCAGCACCCCGGGACAGGACTACGAGCAGTACTTC
CDR3aa: CASTPGQDYEQYF

v_gene: TRBV28
d_gene: -
len: 10
j_gene: TRBJ2-2
abundance: few
CDR3nt: TGTGCCAGCAGTGCCGGGGAGCTGTTTTTT
CDR3aa: CASSAGELFF

v_gene: TRBV9
d_gene: TRBD1
len: 15
j_gene: TRBJ1-5
abundance: -
CDR3nt: TGTGCCAGCAGCGTAGCTACTGGGACAGGGATAGCCCAGCATTTT
CDR3aa: CASSVATGTGIAQHF

v_gene: TRBV28
d_gene: -
len: 15
j_gene: TRBJ2-7
abundance: -
CDR3nt: TGTGCCAGCAGCCGCGAGCAGGAGCTACCCTACGAGCAGTACTTC
CDR3aa: CASSREQELPYEQYF

v_gene: TRBV30
d_gene: TRBD2
len: 15
j_gene: TRBJ2-3
abundance: -
CDR3nt: TGTGCCTCATCCCCAGCGGGGTGGGGCACAGATACGCAGTATTTT
CDR3aa: CASSPAGWGTDTQYF

v_gene: TRBV2
d_gene: -
len: 10
j_gene: TRBJ2-5
abundance: -
CDR3nt: TGTGCCAGCGTTTCGGAGACCCAGTACTTC
CDR3aa: CASVSETQYF

v_gene: TRBV27
d_gene: -
len: 15
j_gene: TRBJ2-1
abundance: -
CDR3nt: TGTGCCAGTAACTCCCTCCAGCGATCCTACAATGAGCAGTTCTTC
CDR3aa: CASNSLQRSYNEQFF

v_gene: TRBV6-5
d_gene: -
len: 15
j_gene: TRBJ2-1
abundance: -
CDR3nt: TGTGCCAGCAGTTACTCCGATAGCTCCTACAATGAGCAGTTCTTC
CDR3aa: CASSYSDSSYNEQFF

v_gene: TRBV27
d_gene: -
len: 15
j_gene: TRBJ2-1
abundance: -
CDR3nt: TGTGCCAGCAGCAGGGGGGTTCGCTCCTACAATGAGCAGTTCTTC
CDR3aa: CASSRGVRSYNEQFF

v_gene: TRBV4-3
d_gene: -
len: 16
j_gene: TRBJ2-1
abundance: -
CDR3nt: TGCGCCAGCAGCCAGGAGGGGGCTCCTTCCTACAATGAGCAGTTCTTC
CDR3aa: CASSQEGAPSYNEQFF

v_gene: TRBV14
d_gene: TRBD1
len: 14
j_gene: TRBJ2-3
abundance: -
CDR3nt: TGTGCCAGCAGCCGCCCCAACAGGGGGGATACGCAGTATTTT
CDR3aa: CASSRPNRGDTQYF

v_gene: TRBV4-3
d_gene: -
len: 13
j_gene: TRBJ1-1
abundance: -
CDR3nt: TGCGCCAGCAGTCAGAATAGGGGCACTGAAGCTTTCTTT
CDR3aa: CASSQNRGTEAFF

v_gene: TRBV5-6
d_gene: -
len: 14
j_gene: TRBJ1-5
abundance: -
CDR3nt: TGTGCCAGCAGCATTGGGGGGGGCTCGAGGCCCCAGCATTTT
CDR3aa: CASSIGGGSRPQHF

v_gene: TRBV6-6
d_gene: TRBD2
len: 16
j_gene: TRBJ2-1
abundance: -
CDR3nt: TGTGCCAGCAGTTACCATCTAGCGGGCCTATACAATGAGCAGTTCTTC
CDR3aa: CASSYHLAGLYNEQFF

v_gene: TRBV28
d_gene: -
len: 11
j_gene: TRBJ1-5
abundance: few
CDR3nt: TGTGCCAGCTCATCGGACCGCACCCAGCATTTT
CDR3aa: CASSSDRTQHF

v_gene: TRBV2
d_gene: TRBD1
len: 18
j_gene: TRBJ1-4
abundance: -
CDR3nt: TGTGCCAGCAGTGAACCAGGGGCAGGGGGCACAACTAATGAAAAACTGTTTTTT
CDR3aa: CASSEPGAGGTTNEKLFF

v_gene: TRBV7-8
d_gene: -
len: 19
j_gene: TRBJ1-5
abundance: -
CDR3nt: TGTGCCAGCAGCTGGTACATGGCAGGGGCAACTGGGGAGGATCAGCCCCAGCATTTT
CDR3aa: CASSWYMAGATGEDQPQHF

v_gene: TRBV7-8
d_gene: -
len: 18
j_gene: TRBJ1-5
abundance: -
CDR3nt: TGTGCCAGCAGCTTAGAGTTGTGGGCCTTGAATAGCAATCAGCCCCAGCATTTT
CDR3aa: CASSLELWALNSNQPQHF

v_gene: TRBV16
d_gene: TRBD2
len: 15
j_gene: TRBJ2-7
abundance: -
CDR3nt: TGTGCCAGCAGTACGGGACTAGCGGGAGAGTACGAGCAGTACTTC
CDR3aa: CASSTGLAGEYEQYF

v_gene: TRBV29-1
d_gene: -
len: 11
j_gene: TRBJ2-7
abundance: -
CDR3nt: TGCAGCGTTGGGATAGCCTACGAGCAGTACTTC
CDR3aa: CSVGIAYEQYF

v_gene: TRBV9
d_gene: TRBD1
len: 17
j_gene: TRBJ1-1
abundance: -
CDR3nt: TGTGCCAGCAGCCCCTCTTCCCGGGACAGGGGTTCCACTGAAGCTTTCTTT
CDR3aa: CASSPSSRDRGSTEAFF

v_gene: TRBV29-1
d_gene: -
len: 14
j_gene: TRBJ2-3
abundance: -
CDR3nt: TGCAGCGTTGAAAAAGAGGGGCGGGCAGATACGCAGTATTTT
CDR3aa: CSVEKEGRADTQYF

v_gene: TRBV7-9
d_gene: -
len: 12
j_gene: TRBJ2-7
abundance: -
CDR3nt: TGTGCCAGCAGCTTAGCTCCTTACGAGCAGTACTTC
CDR3aa: CASSLAPYEQYF

v_gene: TRBV7-9
d_gene: -
len: 18
j_gene: TRBJ2-3
abundance: -
CDR3nt: TGTGCCAGCAGCCCCGGGACCAGGAGGGGCCTTAGCACAGATACGCAGTATTTT
CDR3aa: CASSPGTRRGLSTDTQYF

v_gene: TRBV2
d_gene: -
len: 10
j_gene: TRBJ2-7
abundance: -
CDR3nt: TGTGCCAGCAGTGAGGGTGAGCAGTACTTC
CDR3aa: CASSEGEQYF